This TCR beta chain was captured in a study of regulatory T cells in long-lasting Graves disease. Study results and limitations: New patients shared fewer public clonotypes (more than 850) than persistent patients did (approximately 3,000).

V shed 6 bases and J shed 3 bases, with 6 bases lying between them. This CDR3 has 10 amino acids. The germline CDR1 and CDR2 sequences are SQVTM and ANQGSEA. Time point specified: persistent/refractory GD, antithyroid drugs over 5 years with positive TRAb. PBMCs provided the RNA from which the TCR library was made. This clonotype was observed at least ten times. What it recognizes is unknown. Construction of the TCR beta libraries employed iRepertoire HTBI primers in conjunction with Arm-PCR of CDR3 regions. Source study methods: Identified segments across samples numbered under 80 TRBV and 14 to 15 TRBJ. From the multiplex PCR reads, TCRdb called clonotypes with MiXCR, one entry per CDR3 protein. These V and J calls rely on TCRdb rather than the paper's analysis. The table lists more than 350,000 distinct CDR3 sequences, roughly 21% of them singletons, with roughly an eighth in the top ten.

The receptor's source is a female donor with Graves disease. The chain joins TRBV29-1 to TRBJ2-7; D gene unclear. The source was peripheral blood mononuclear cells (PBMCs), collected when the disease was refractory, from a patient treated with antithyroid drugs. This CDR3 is CSVQDYEQYF. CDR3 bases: TGCAGCGTGCAGGACTACGAGCAGTACTTC.